The entry below gives a single T cell receptor beta chain sequence along with its context. This clone occurred many times. The antigen it recognizes is unknown. Per-nucleotide qualities are absent, and no much larger clonotype sits a single base away. No patient had received any treatment before thyroid surgery. The study retrospectively analysed patient clinical samples collected from about 2012 to 2019 using T-cell receptor beta sequencing. Receptor amplification or capture employed PCR. Sequencing used an Illumina HiSeq 4000. High-throughput sequencing was used to profile the TCR beta-chain CDR3 region of each patient. Per the authors' processing: The researchers built a classifier to tell apart papillary thyroid cancer patients with distant metastasis, based on CDR3 differences among clinicopathological groups. To measure repertoire diversity the researchers used the Shannon index, while the Morisita-Horn index served to gauge how similar the tumor and blood repertoires were. TCRdb applied fastp at Q25 and MiXCR to the public reads, then kept only in-frame beta chains. The V and J calls and clone size are TCRdb's, not the authors'. Here the sample has more than 4,000 clones; approximately 23% occur a single time. Roughly 10% of the sample is in the top ten clones.

The sample belongs to a study of metastatic and nonmetastatic thyroid tumors (dated by TCRdb to between 2020 and 2021). Context from the whole study: The researchers compared repertoires between peripheral blood samples and tumor or nodule tissue samples from patients with malignant or benign thyroid disease. Findings and caveats that apply to the study as a whole: TCR beta diversity was reported as significantly higher in malignant tumors than in benign nodules, in both blood and tumor samples.

The V end loses 4 bases and the J end loses 6 bases, and a stretch of 10 bases separates them. From the cysteine up to the phenylalanine, the CDR3 has a length of 14 residues. Only CDR3 DNA is held: 42 bases, read in frame from base 1. In the germline V gene (reference sequence), CDR1 corresponds to LGHDT and CDR2 to YNNKEL. Source material: tumor tissue. Recombination joined TRBV3-1 with TRBJ1-6; a confident D gene designation cannot be given. This clonotype originated in a male donor with papillary thyroid cancer or a benign thyroid nodule (not recorded which). Some clones in this sample may be carry-over from other donors' samples. The bases are TGTGCCAGCAGCCGCCAAGCCTCTAATTCACCCCTCCACTTT. The encoded protein is CASSRQASNSPLHF.